What follows describes a single T cell receptor beta chain. This clonotype was counted many times. Its cognate antigen has yet to be identified. It has no much larger one-base neighbor in the sample; base qualities were not kept. The sample comes from a study of T cells in Graves' hyperthyroidism and ophthalmopathy (dated by TCRdb to about 2019). Concerning the study at large: Peripheral blood was collected at initial diagnosis, before any treatment. After sampling, hyperthyroidism patients received methimazole starting at 30 mg daily, and ophthalmopathy patients received high-dose intravenous methylprednisolone. The paper reports TCR Vbeta CDR3 sequencing of 140 or so peripheral blood samples: fewer than 50 ophthalmopathy, 75 to 80 hyperthyroidism and approximately 17 progressor patients. The 95 to 100 discovery patients were randomly split 7:3 into training and test sets. TCR V-J signatures able to tell the groups apart were searched for in a discovery cohort of 100 patients, of whom approximately 40 had Graves' ophthalmopathy and around 57 had stable Graves' hyperthyroidism. Thyroid tissue and blood T-cell repertoires from about 6 Graves' hyperthyroidism patients were also compared in the study. Prospective prediction of ophthalmopathy was tested in an independent validation cohort of 18 to 20 hyperthyroidism patients and 15 to 17 patients who later progressed to ophthalmopathy. General conclusions and limits of the study: A model built on a 13 V-J signature distinguished ophthalmopathy from stable hyperthyroidism, reaching over 85% sensitivity and 81.08% specificity in cross-validation and 80%/75% in testing. During validation, the model predicted progression to ophthalmopathy a median of about 6.3 months ahead of onset, with approximately 71% sensitivity and roughly 72% specificity. No statistical method was used to fix the sample size in advance, and group allocation was not hidden from the investigators. Most expanded thyroid clonotypes (frequency above 0.001) were also detected in blood, a finding suggesting that blood repertoires may reflect thyroid immune responses.

Graves' hyperthyroidism was defined as stable when no progression to ophthalmopathy occurred over 18 months of follow-up. Hyperthyroidism patients were newly diagnosed, with disease duration under 2 months, and aged 18 to 65 years. Patients with uncontrolled infections, other autoimmune diseases, pregnancy or lactation were excluded. Clinical symptoms, serum thyroxine and TRAb, thyroid ultrasound, and orbital computed tomography formed the basis for the diagnoses. PBMCs were isolated from 7.5 to 10 ml of fresh peripheral blood by Ficoll-Paque density gradient centrifugation. Trizol reagent was used to extract total RNA, and RNA quality was then checked on an Agilent 2100 Bioanalyzer. TCR beta CDR3 regions were amplified from RNA transcripts. The TCR CDR3 was subjected to a first round of RT-PCR using the HTBI primer set and the Qiagen OneStep RT-PCR kit. A second multiplex PCR round built the libraries, followed by size selection and purification. Paired-end sequencing of the libraries was performed with 100 bp reads on an Illumina HiSeq2000. The original methods were these. SOAPnuke was used to process the raw data, removing reads that contained adapters or uncalled bases, had a mean Phred below 15, or lacked an exact match to the constant primer or identifier. High-quality paired reads were merged using COPE v1.2.5, and each unique nucleotide sequence was defined as a clonotype. MiTCR v1.1 was used to align the clonotypes against IMGT TRBV, TRBD and TRBJ reference segments. Only V-J combinations with frequency above 0.0001, covering about 99% of repertoires, were analysed. The TCS score was defined as F50 (clonal expansion) divided by E x V (chaos), with BLOSUM62-based TCRdist calculated between CDR3 peptides within each V-J. Welch's t-statistics and random forest reduced some 510 V-J features to fewer than 15, which were used in a naive Bayes classifier (R e1071). The public reads were reanalyzed by TCRdb: fastp trimming at Q25, MiXCR alignment, in-frame beta chains only. Under each unique CDR3 protein, matching rows form one entry showing the most common genes and DNA. TCRdb, not the authors, supplied the V and J calls. Across this sample there are some 510,000 distinct CDR3 sequences, with roughly 20% seen only once. The ten largest make up 26% of the sample.

V sheds 3 bases and J sheds 4 bases, leaving 13 bases between their ends. From the cysteine up to the phenylalanine, the CDR3 has a length of 14 residues. The sequence is cut down to CDR3 DNA, 42 bases in frame from base 1. CDR1 is given as PRHDT and CDR2 as FYEKMQ, both from the germline V gene (reference sequence). The TCR sequence derives from a man aged 18-30 years with Graves' hyperthyroidism. The receptor chain draws on TRBV13 and TRBJ2-7; no D gene is confidently identified. Sequenced input: blood. The sequenced DNA: TGTGCCAGCAGCTTTTTCAGGAATAAGTACGAGCAGTACTTC. It specifies CASSFFRNKYEQYF.